The 16 T cell receptor beta chains below all came from one sample that was sequenced in a study of blood T cell repertoires in COVID-19. The data were produced by immunoSEQ multiplex PCR, yet TCRdb's version contains in-frame clones alone and is incomplete. Among 270,000 or so clones, 85% to 90% were seen once, and the ten largest hold about 12%. Input material: peripheral blood. These receptor sequences come from a woman aged 30 to 39 with COVID-19, enrolled during active disease.

The rearrangement links TRBV4-2 to TRBJ2-7, with TRBD1 matching over 7 bases. The germline V gene encodes CDR1 LGHNA and CDR2 YNFKEQ. CDR3 size: 15 residues. The trim removed 0 bases at V and 2 bases at J, leaving 4 bases unmatched. CDR3 in amino acids: CASSQEGTETYEQYF. CDR3 bases: TGTGCCAGCAGCCAAGAAGGGACAGAGACCTACGAGCAGTACTTC.

CDR3 protein: CASSPPRGGAISYEQYF. In nucleotides, the CDR3 is TGTGCCAGCAGCCCCCCCCGGGGGGGGGCGATATCCTACGAGCAGTACTTC. The chain employs TRBV11-2 and TRBJ2-7; TRBD2 matches at 8 bases. Germline assignment: CDR1 SGHAT and CDR2 FQNNGV. V lost 5 bases and J lost 1; bases outside the gene matches: 13. This CDR3 is 17 amino acids long. Filled out from reference TRBV11-2 and TRBJ2-7, the complete variable domain reads EAGVAQSPRYKIIEKRQSVAFWCNPISGHATLYWYQQILGQGPKLLIQFQNNGVVDDSQLPKDRFSAERLKGVDSTLKIQPAKLEDSAVYLCASSPPRGGAISYEQYFGPGTRLTVT.

The rearrangement joins TRBV6-5 to TRBJ2-7; D might be TRBD1 (6 bases). Germline assignment: CDR1 MNHEY and CDR2 SVGAGI. The CDR3 runs to 13 residues. The ends were cut back, 6 bases at V and 5 bases at J, with 14 bases in the middle. This CDR3 is CASSNRVQDEQYF. The CDR3 DNA sequence: TGTGCCAGCAGCAACAGGGTCCAGGACGAGCAGTACTTC.

The chain employs TRBV29-1 and TRBJ2-1; 7 bases line up with TRBD1. The V and J ends lost 7 bases and 4 bases, in that order; junction bases with no gene match: 10. From germline, CDR1 is SQVTM and CDR2 ANQGSEA. This CDR3 is 14 amino acids long. The CDR3 is CSGMGTAHYNEQFF. The CDR3, as DNA: TGCAGCGGCATGGGGACAGCCCATTACAATGAGCAGTTCTTC.

The V gene is TRBV11-2, the J gene TRBJ2-5; maybe TRBD2 (7 bases). The CDR3 totals 15 residues. CDR1 is SGHAT, CDR2 FQNNGV, per germline. V gave up 0 bases and J gave up 9 bases, with 17 bases separating them. Here the CDR3 DNA reads TGTGCCAGCAGCTTAGAGTTCCGGGGGGCAGGGTCCCAGTACTTC. As protein: CASSLEFRGAGSQYF. The full variable domain, its missing parts supplied by reference TRBV11-2 and TRBJ2-5, is EAGVAQSPRYKIIEKRQSVAFWCNPISGHATLYWYQQILGQGPKLLIQFQNNGVVDDSQLPKDRFSAERLKGVDSTLKIQPAKLEDSAVYLCASSLEFRGAGSQYFGPGTRLLVL.

This chain uses TRBV3-1 (or the pseudogene TRBV3-2) with TRBJ2-7, with D possibly matching TRBD1 (5 bases). In germline, CDR1 is LGHDT, CDR2 YNNKEL (reference sequence). V was cut by 5 bases and J by 4 bases, with 15 bases left in between. The CDR3 length is 14 residues. CDR3 loop: CASSSRRGSYEQYF. The CDR3 bases are TGTGCCAGCAGCTCGCGTAGGGGTAGTTACGAGCAGTACTTC.

This clone appeared a few times. The rearrangement joins TRBV10-1 to TRBJ1-3; D is unresolved. Trimming cost V 6 bases and J 0 bases, with 18 bases left between them. The CDR3 consists of 17 residues. Looked up from germline, CDR1 is WNHNN and CDR2 is SYGVQD (reference sequence). The DNA of the CDR3 is TGCGCCAGCAGATCAACGGAGTTCCGGAGCTCTGGAAACACCATATATTTT. Its protein product is CASRSTEFRSSGNTIYF.

CDR3 in amino acids: CASSHGLAYEQYF. As DNA, the CDR3 is TGTGCCAGCAGTCACGGACTAGCCTACGAGCAGTACTTC. The V call is TRBV27, the J call TRBJ2-7, with TRBD2 matching 7 bases. J was trimmed by 2 bases and V by 5 bases; bases with no gene match: 3. The CDR3 covers 13 residues. Looked up from germline, CDR1 is MNHEY and CDR2 is SMNVEV (reference sequence).

This chain links TRBV4-1 with TRBJ2-6; 7 nucleotides match TRBD1. Unmatched junction bases numbered 2, after V lost 0 bases and J lost 0 bases. The CDR3 consists of 17 residues. Germline lookup yields CDR1 MGHRA and CDR2 YSYEKL. The CDR3 nucleotides are TGCGCCAGCAGCCAAGATAAGGGGGCCTCTGGGGCCAACGTCCTGACTTTC. Its protein product is CASSQDKGASGANVLTF.

DNA of the CDR3: TGTGCCAGCAGCTTAGTCGGGGGGCAGCATGAGCAGTTCTTC. Translation gives CASSLVGGQHEQFF. This chain uses TRBV7-2 with TRBJ2-1; D may be TRBD2 (7 bases). The CDR3 consists of 14 residues. Trimming took off 1 base at V and 8 bases at J, with 12 bases between the two ends. Germline CDR1 and CDR2: SGHTA and FQGNSA.

The chain has TRBV5-4 and TRBJ1-1, with a weak D call TRBD1 (6 bases). The germline V and J ends were trimmed by 4 bases and 1 base, with 17 bases remaining between them. There are 16 residues in the CDR3. Germline loops: CDR1 SGHNT, CDR2 YYREEE (reference sequence). The CDR3 region is CASSHLLGTTNTEAFF. Written as DNA, the CDR3 is TGTGCCAGCAGCCATCTTCTGGGGACAACGAACACTGAAGCTTTCTTT. Full variable domain (rest looked up from reference TRBV5-4 and TRBJ1-1): ETGVTQSPTHLIKTRGQQVTLRCSSQSGHNTVSWYQQALGQGPQFIFQYYREEENGRGNFPPRFSGLQFPNYSSELNVNALELDDSALYLCASSHLLGTTNTEAFFGQGTRLTVV.

The gene calls are TRBV13 and TRBJ1-2, with 9 bases matching TRBD1. The J segment lost 3 bases and the V segment lost 2 bases, leaving 7 bases of the junction unmatched. CDR1 is PRHDT, CDR2 FYEKMQ, per germline (reference sequence). This CDR3 has 16 amino acids. For the CDR3, the DNA is TGTGCCAGCAGCTTAACAGGGGGCGATAGGGACTATGGCTACACCTTC. This gives the protein CASSLTGGDRDYGYTF.

This clone was seen a single time. In DNA, the CDR3 is TGTGCCAGCAGCGAGGGGGGGGTGTCCTACGAGCAGTACTTC. Translation gives CASSEGGVSYEQYF. The rearrangement uses TRBV13 and TRBJ2-7, with D perhaps matching TRBD2 (7 bases). There are 14 residues in the CDR3. CDR1 is PRHDT and CDR2 is FYEKMQ in the germline V gene (reference sequence). Trimming shortened V by 5 bases and J by 1 base, and 12 bases separated the two germline ends.

This rearrangement joins TRBV25-1 to TRBJ1-1; 10 bases agree with TRBD1. This CDR3 comprises 15 residues. CDR1 MGHDK and CDR2 SYGVNS come from the germline V gene. The V segment lost 3 bases and the J segment 6 bases; nucleotides outside the gene matches: 7. The CDR3, as DNA: TGTGCCAGCAGTGATCCGACAGGGGGCTTCGCTGAAGCTTTCTTT. Amino acid sequence: CASSDPTGGFAEAFF.

This clone appeared once. V gene TRBV29-1 combines with J gene TRBJ1-2; D is perhaps TRBD1 (6 bases). Per the germline V gene, CDR1 is SQVTM and CDR2 is ANQGSEA. Trimming pared 3 bases from V and 5 bases from J, leaving 10 bases between. The CDR3 is 12 amino acids. The CDR3: CSVDVQGYGYTF. DNA of the CDR3: TGCAGCGTTGATGTACAGGGTTATGGCTACACCTTC.

The CDR3 sequence: CASSGGQGMHSPLHF. The CDR3 nucleotides are TGTGCCAGCAGCGGGGGACAGGGGATGCATTCACCCCTCCACTTT. The chain combines TRBV6-5 with TRBJ1-6; TRBD1 aligns across 10 bases. The length of the CDR3 is 15 residues. Germline CDR1 reads MNHEY; CDR2 reads SVGAGI. Trimming took 6 bases from V and 8 from J; bases not matched to a gene: 7.